This T cell receptor beta chain was obtained from a study of blood T cell repertoires in COVID-19. Overall study context: The analysed material was cDNA or gDNA that came from T cells, B-cell-depleted T cells, or PBMCs.

The study recruited people aged roughly 18 to 95 years across about 25 US areas. Donors of Cohort 3 who recovered were those that had two negative PCRs, clearance, or symptom resolution. The germline CDR1 and CDR2 sequences are SGHTA and FQGNSA. Deletions cut 1 base from V and 2 bases from J, with 9 bases between. The CDR3 has 15 amino acids. How the authors handled the data: Cell counts per sample came from amplifying reference gene primers. TCRdb's table, derived via immunoSEQ multiplex PCR, lists solely in-frame clones and lacks some. V and J calls and clone size are as listed in that table; D and trimming were resolved from the DNA. The repertoire consists of fewer than 350,000 clones, with over 75% occurring once and the leading ten covering approximately 9.4%.

Sequences were obtained from PBMCs or T cells enriched from blood (not recorded which). This receptor was obtained from a woman in her thirties or forties who had recovered from COVID-19. V usage is TRBV7-2 and J usage is TRBJ2-1; no definite D call. This chain's CDR3 is CASSLGPETYNEQFF. The CDR3 DNA is TGTGCCAGCAGCTTAGGGCCAGAAACCTACAATGAGCAGTTCTTC.